Listed below are T cell receptor beta chains from one sample, sequenced in a study of control samples from healthy donors and cancer patients. The data were produced by immunoSEQ multiplex PCR, yet TCRdb's version contains in-frame clones alone and is incomplete. Of approximately 70,000 clones listed, 90% were seen once; the top ten hold approximately 1.2%. Sequencing was carried out using PBMCs. Every receptor here comes from a woman aged 45 to 65 with colorectal cancer. CDR3s leave out the opening cysteine and the closing phenylalanine or tryptophan.

j_gene	v_gene	CDR3aa
TRBJ1-1	TRBV21-1	ASSNKKNTEAF
TRBJ2-5	TRBV2	ASSVRSFETQY
TRBJ2-3	TRBV6-5	ASSPQTASTDTQY
TRBJ2-1	TRBV4-2	ASRSASSYNEQF
TRBJ2-7	TRBV5-6	ASSLVSRGSYPGEQY
TRBJ2-7	TRBV29-1	SGLAGGDYEQY
TRBJ1-3	TRBV5-6	ASSTRTGAGNTIY
TRBJ2-3	TRBV24-1	ATRGGEIRSAQY
TRBJ1-2	TRBV29-1	SVDRKNYGYT
TRBJ2-7	TRBV7-3	ASSSNGGREQY
TRBJ2-6	TRBV25-1	ASSEGSGANVLT
TRBJ1-5	TRBV2	ASSRDRNEQPQH
TRBJ2-7	TRBV10-1	ASGPDGPYEQY
TRBJ1-1	TRBV30	AWSAPRNTEAF
TRBJ2-1	TRBV9	ASSVGSGGGSNEQF
TRBJ2-5	TRBV19	ASRILGQETQY
TRBJ2-7	TRBV2	ASGQDFSYEQY
TRBJ2-1	TRBV6-5	ASRPAGGRDNEQF
TRBJ1-1	TRBV7-9	ASSSGSHAEAF
TRBJ2-3	TRBV5-5	ASKWSAGEIADTQY
TRBJ2-3	TRBV4-1	ASSQLAWGTDTQY
TRBJ2-1	TRBV7-9	ASSLGGGRSYNEQF
TRBJ1-1	TRBV11-2	ASSALRQSTEAF
TRBJ2-1	TRBV3-1/TRBV3-2	ASSQDASGGHEQF
TRBJ2-2	TRBV18	ASSPRGGPGGELF
TRBJ2-1	TRBV9	ASSVSDEQF
TRBJ1-1	TRBV28	ASRRAGGDGYTEAF
TRBJ2-1	TRBV7-3	ASSPTAAGRIYNEQF
TRBJ2-2	TRBV6-5	ASRAGVETGELF
TRBJ1-5	TRBV6-6	ASSYSGGPSEPQH
TRBJ1-2	TRBV5-1	ASSFRRSGYGYT
TRBJ2-7	TRBV28	ASSFVQGAWEQY
TRBJ1-6	TRBV19	ASSRAYSPLH
TRBJ1-1	TRBV7-3	ASRLQGASTEAF
TRBJ2-1	TRBV7-2	ASSVTSGRYNEQF
TRBJ1-6	TRBV18	ASSPGLIGGASSYNSPLH
TRBJ1-6	TRBV6-5	ASTLDSYNSPLH
TRBJ2-4	TRBV5-1	ASSFGVSDIQY
TRBJ2-3	TRBV6-5	ASSPRGLGRDTQY
TRBJ2-5	TRBV4-1	ASSQFRASQVGTQY
TRBJ1-5	TRBV6-6	ASSQSSTGGINQPQH
TRBJ2-1	TRBV11-2	ASGTSGGANEQF
TRBJ2-7	TRBV6-1	ASSEEPYEQY
TRBJ1-1	TRBV12-3/TRBV12-4	ASSLEISTEAF
TRBJ1-1	TRBV5-1	ASSPDGGAEAF
TRBJ2-6	TRBV9	ASSVVVGFGANVLT
TRBJ1-1	TRBV5-1	ASSLGQLSRGAF
TRBJ2-3	TRBV6-5	ASSPAAGDTDTQY
TRBJ2-7	TRBV5-4	ASSLIGQGYEQY